The present T cell receptor beta chain was sequenced within a study of blood T cell repertoires in COVID-19. In the study overall: The United States, Italy and Spain provided the acute and convalescent COVID-19 samples. In each case, the material was cDNA or gDNA derived from T cells, B-cell-depleted T cells, or PBMCs.

With V trimmed by 4 bases and J by 3 bases, 12 bases remained unmatched. The germline V gene encodes CDR1 MNHEY and CDR2 SVGEGT. The CDR3 is 17 residues long. As handled by the study authors: Estimated nucleated cell counts came from reference gene primer amplification. Sequencing used immunoSEQ multiplex PCR; TCRdb keeps in-frame clones, though not all of them. That table is the source of V, J and clone size, and D and trimming were worked out from the DNA. This table has around 68,000 clones, 80% to 90% appearing once. This clone was detected once. Sequences were obtained from peripheral blood. The V gene is TRBV6-2 or TRBV6-3, the J gene TRBJ1-2, with TRBD1 matching 9 bases. The clonotype originates from a man aged 50 to 60 with active COVID-19. Here the CDR3 DNA reads TGTGCCAGCAGTTTCGCCCCGGGACAGGGTTTTGACTATGGCTACACCTTC. Translating it yields CASSFAPGQGFDYGYTF.